The 4 T cell receptor beta chains presented below share a single source sample, sequenced in a study of cytomegalovirus exposure and HLA in healthy donors. TCRdb's table, derived via immunoSEQ multiplex PCR, lists solely in-frame clones and lacks some. Among 250,000 to 350,000 clones, roughly 90% were seen once, and the ten largest hold 0.84%. The specimen sequenced was PBMCs. All receptors derive from a woman under 30 in good health and CMV-seronegative.

This chain connects TRBV4-3 to TRBJ1-2; a weak D match, TRBD1 (6 bases). There are 18 residues in the CDR3. Trimming took 1 base from V and 4 from J, leaving 22 bases between them. Germline values: CDR1 LGHNA, CDR2 YSLEER. The chain's CDR3 is CASSQGTLRTVDPYGYTF. In DNA, the CDR3 is TGCGCCAGCAGCCAAGGAACTCTCCGGACAGTGGACCCCTATGGCTACACCTTC.

The V and J genes are TRBV5-4 and TRBJ2-7; the match to TRBD2 covers 10 bases. This CDR3 has 15 residues. Germline trimming cut 2 bases from V and 4 bases from J; bases unmatched to any gene: 6. From germline, CDR1 is SGHNT and CDR2 YYREEE (reference sequence). CDR3 nucleotides: TGTGCCAGCAGCTTCCCCGGGACTAGCGAGTACGAGCAGTACTTC. Its translation is CASSFPGTSEYEQYF.

V usage is TRBV14 and J usage is TRBJ2-5; a possible D gene is TRBD2 (7 bases). Germline V lookup: CDR1 SGHDN, CDR2 FVKESK. The CDR3 is 16 residues long. The V end lost 4 bases, the J end lost 4 bases, and 19 bases lay between the germline ends. CDR3: CASSPNWAGARETQYF. Written as DNA, the CDR3 is TGTGCCAGCAGCCCCAACTGGGCGGGGGCTCGAGAGACCCAGTACTTC.

The count of this clone is one. The chain recombines TRBV19 with TRBJ2-3; a weak D match, TRBD2 (6 bases). CDR1 LNHDA and CDR2 SQIVND come from the germline V gene (reference sequence). Trimming left V 7 bases short and J 6 bases short, with 20 bases between. The CDR3 is 15 amino acids. The CDR3 sequence: CASTKATGVLDTQYF. In DNA form, the CDR3 reads TGTGCCAGTACCAAAGCAACGGGGGTTTTGGATACGCAGTATTTT.